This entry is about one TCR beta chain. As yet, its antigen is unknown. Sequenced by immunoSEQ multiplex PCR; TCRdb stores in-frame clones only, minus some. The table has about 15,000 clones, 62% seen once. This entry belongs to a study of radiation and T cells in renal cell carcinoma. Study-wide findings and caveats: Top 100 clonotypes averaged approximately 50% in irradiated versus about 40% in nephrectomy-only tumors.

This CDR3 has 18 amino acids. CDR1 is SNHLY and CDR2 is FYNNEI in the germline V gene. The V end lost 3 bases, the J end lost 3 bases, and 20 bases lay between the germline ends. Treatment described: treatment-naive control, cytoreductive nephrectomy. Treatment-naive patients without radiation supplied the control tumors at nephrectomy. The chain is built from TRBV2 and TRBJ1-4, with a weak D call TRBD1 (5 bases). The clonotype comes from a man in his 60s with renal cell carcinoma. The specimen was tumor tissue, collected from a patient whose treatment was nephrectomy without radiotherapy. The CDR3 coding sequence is TGTGCCAGCAGTGAGAGAAACTTACCGGGACGACCTAATGAAAAACTGTTTTTT. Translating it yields CASSERNLPGRPNEKLFF.